This is a list of T cell receptor beta chains from one sample in a study of blood T cell repertoires in COVID-19. Some clones are missing from TCRdb's copy, which holds only in-frame ones; the method was immunoSEQ multiplex PCR. The table shows roughly 500,000 clones, with approximately 90% occurring only once. The sequencing sample was made of PBMCs or T cells enriched from blood (not recorded which). Source of these receptors: a woman aged 40 to 50 who had recovered from COVID-19. Each CDR3 is given with its conserved first and last residue. D genes are given only for firm matches. For some rows the clone size is stated as once, few or many, or as a class when expanded; others skip it.

d_call j_call clone_size v_call cdr3_nt cdr3_aa
TRBD2 TRBJ2-7 . TRBV9 TGTGCCAGCAGCGTCGGGGGGGATATTACCTACGAGCAGTACTTC CASSVGGDITYEQYF
TRBD1 TRBJ1-2 . TRBV5-6 TGTGCCAGCAGCTTCCGGGACAGGGGGCTAGGAGGCTACACCTTC CASSFRDRGLGGYTF
TRBD2 TRBJ2-1 . TRBV27 TGTGCCAGCAGTTCCACCGGACTAGTCCTCAATGAGCAGTTCTTC CASSSTGLVLNEQFF
. TRBJ1-5 . TRBV6-1 TGTGCCAGCAGTGAACAGGGGCCGCGGCAGCCCCAGCATTTT CASSEQGPRQPQHF
TRBD2 TRBJ2-1 . TRBV4-3 TGCGCCAGCAGCCAGGGTACTAGCGGGAGCTCCCATGAGCAGTTCTTC CASSQGTSGSSHEQFF
TRBD1 TRBJ2-7 . TRBV11-2 TGTGCCAGCAGCTTAGGGACAGGGGCTGACGAGCAGTACTTC CASSLGTGADEQYF
. TRBJ2-3 . TRBV6-6 TGTGCCAGCAGGCCCTTTGGAGCCTCTAGCACAGATACGCAGTATTTT CASRPFGASSTDTQYF
. TRBJ1-5 few TRBV20-1 TGCAGTGCTAGTCAGGGGAACCAGCCCCAGCATTTT CSASQGNQPQHF
. TRBJ2-1 . TRBV12-3/TRBV12-4 TGTGCCAGCAGCGCGTTGAGGCATGAGCAGTTCTTC CASSALRHEQFF
TRBD2 TRBJ2-1 . TRBV5-1 TGCGCCAGCAGCGGTGGGACTAGCCACTCCTACAATGAGCAGTTCTTC CASSGGTSHSYNEQFF
TRBD1 TRBJ1-5 once TRBV7-2 TGTGCCAGCAGCCCGGACAGGGCCCCATCTAATCAGCCCCAGCATTTT CASSPDRAPSNQPQHF
TRBD2 TRBJ2-1 once TRBV18 TGTGCCAGCTCACGACCTAGCGGGACGACGGAAAATGAGCAGTTCTTC CASSRPSGTTENEQFF
. TRBJ1-1 once TRBV3-1/TRBV3-2 TGTGCCAGCAGCGCTAGGATGAACACTGAAGCTTTCTTT CASSARMNTEAFF
TRBD1 TRBJ2-1 few TRBV3-1/TRBV3-2 TGTGCCAGCAGCCAAGGGACAGGGGAGAATGAGCAGTTCTTC CASSQGTGENEQFF
TRBD1 TRBJ1-2 . TRBV9 TGTGCCAGCAGCGTAGGGGGATCGACAGGGGAGAGGAACTATGGCTACACCTTC CASSVGGSTGERNYGYTF
TRBD2 TRBJ2-1 . TRBV7-2 TGTGCCAGCAGCCCCCGAGCGGGATTCACCTACAATGAGCAGTTCTTC CASSPRAGFTYNEQFF
TRBD1 TRBJ1-2 few TRBV7-9 TGTGCCAGCAGCCTACAGGGGGCGCAGTTCTATGGCTACACCTTC CASSLQGAQFYGYTF
TRBD2 TRBJ2-1 once TRBV6-5 TGTGCCAGCAGCGTCGGGACTAGCGGGAGTAATGAGCAGTTCTTC CASSVGTSGSNEQFF
. TRBJ1-1 . TRBV2 TGTGCCAGCAGTTCACAGGTCTTGAACACTGAAGCTTTCTTT CASSSQVLNTEAFF
TRBD2 TRBJ2-7 . TRBV7-2 TGTGCCAGCAGCTTAGCGGGGACTAGTGAGCAGTACTTC CASSLAGTSEQYF
. TRBJ1-1 . TRBV18 TGTGCCAGCTCACCACCGCCCAGGGGGAACACTGAAGCTTTCTTT CASSPPPRGNTEAFF
TRBD1 TRBJ1-4 few TRBV3-1/TRBV3-2 TGTGCCAGCAGCCTGGGACAGCAGTCACTTCCGGGAAAACTGTTTTTT CASSLGQQSLPGKLFF
. TRBJ1-5 . TRBV28 TGTGCCAGCAGTTTGGGAGGTCTTGGGCCCCAGCATTTT CASSLGGLGPQHF
TRBD1 TRBJ1-6 . TRBV27 TGTGCCAGCAGTTGGGGGACAGGGGCGAATTCACCCCTCCACTTT CASSWGTGANSPLHF
. TRBJ1-4 few TRBV10-2 TGCGCCAGCAGTGACAGGGCGTTGTATGAAAAACTGTTTTTT CASSDRALYEKLFF
. TRBJ1-1 . TRBV7-6 TGTGCCAGCAGCCAACGGGGGTTGAACACTGAAGCTTTCTTT CASSQRGLNTEAFF
. TRBJ2-7 . TRBV6-1 TGTGCCAGCAGTGACAGCTACGAGCAGTACTTC CASSDSYEQYF
. TRBJ1-1 . TRBV12-3/TRBV12-4 TGTGCCAGCAGTTTAAATTCGGGGACTGAAGCTTTCTTT CASSLNSGTEAFF
TRBD2 TRBJ2-1 . TRBV2 TGTGCCAGCAGTAAGGGCGGGGCGGGAGTCTCCTACAATGAGCAGTTCTTC CASSKGGAGVSYNEQFF
. TRBJ1-1 . TRBV5-1 TGCGCCAGCAGCTTACGAGCGGGGAGGGACACTGAAGCTTTCTTT CASSLRAGRDTEAFF
TRBD1 TRBJ2-7 few TRBV11-2 TGTGCCAGCACCCCGGACAGGGGGCGCCTCGAGCAGTACTTC CASTPDRGRLEQYF
. TRBJ1-2 . TRBV24-1 TGTGCCACTTCCCGCCGGGGGATCAATTATGGCTACACCTTC CATSRRGINYGYTF
. TRBJ2-5 . TRBV5-1 TGCGCCAGCAGGCAGCAAGAGACCCAGTACTTC CASRQQETQYF
TRBD1 TRBJ2-5 . TRBV11-3 TGTGCCAGCAGCTTAGAGAACAGGGGCGGGTGGGAGACCCAGTACTTC CASSLENRGGWETQYF
. TRBJ2-7 . TRBV13 TGTGCCAGCAGCTTTGGGGGAGGTCAATCCTACGAGCAGTACTTC CASSFGGGQSYEQYF
TRBD2 TRBJ2-5 . TRBV5-1 TGCGCCAGCAGCTTGGCCGGGGGACTAGCCGCAGGAGAGACCCAGTACTTC CASSLAGGLAAGETQYF
TRBD1 TRBJ1-5 . TRBV2 TGTGCCAGCAGTGACAGGGGGTACAATCAGCCCCAGCATTTT CASSDRGYNQPQHF